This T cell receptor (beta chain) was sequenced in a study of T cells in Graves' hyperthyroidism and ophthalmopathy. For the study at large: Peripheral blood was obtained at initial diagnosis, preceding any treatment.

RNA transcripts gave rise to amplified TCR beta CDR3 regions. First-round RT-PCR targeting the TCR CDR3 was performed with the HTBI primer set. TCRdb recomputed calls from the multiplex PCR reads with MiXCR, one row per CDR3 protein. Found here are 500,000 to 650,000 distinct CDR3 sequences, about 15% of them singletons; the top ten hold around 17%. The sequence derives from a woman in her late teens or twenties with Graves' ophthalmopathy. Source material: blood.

Here the CDR3 reads CASSLRTSGDTDTQYF. Written as DNA, the CDR3 is TGTGCCAGCAGCCTCCGGACTAGCGGGGACACAGATACGCAGTATTTT. The chain couples TRBV3-1 to TRBJ2-3; 12 bases line up with TRBD2. CDR3 length: 16 amino acids. Germline-derived CDR1 and CDR2 are LGHDT and YNNKEL (reference sequence). Trimming at V came to 4 bases and at J to 2 bases, leaving 4 bases not matched to a gene.